The 25 T cell receptor beta chains reported below all come from one sample, sequenced in a study of blood T cell repertoires in COVID-19. Profiling relied on immunoSEQ multiplex PCR, and the TCRdb table lists in-frame clones only, not all of them. Among about 200,000 clones, about 85% were seen once, and the ten largest hold almost 5%. Sequenced input: peripheral blood. The origin of the receptors is a woman of 80 years or more with acute or convalescent COVID-19.

The chain links TRBV4-1 to TRBJ2-5, with TRBD1 matching 12 bases. CDR3 size: 16 residues. In germline, CDR1 is MGHRA, CDR2 YSYEKL. Trimming at V came to 6 bases and at J to 5 bases, leaving 10 bases not matched to a gene. The CDR3 region has the DNA TGCGCCAGCAGACCCGGGACAGGGGGCCGCAGGGAGACCCAGTACTTC. Amino acids: CASRPGTGGRRETQYF.

V gene TRBV6-4 combines with J gene TRBJ2-5; TRBD2 aligns across 9 bases. This CDR3 spans 14 amino acids. With 11 bases clipped from V and 4 bases from J, the junction kept 11 bases outside the gene matches. Germline V gives CDR1 MRHNA, CDR2 SNTAGT. CDR3 in amino acids: CAPWPLGLAETQYF. DNA for the CDR3: TGTGCCCCCTGGCCTTTGGGACTAGCAGAGACCCAGTACTTC.

In this sample, this clone turned up once. V usage is TRBV6-2 or TRBV6-3 and J usage is TRBJ2-5, with TRBD2 identical over 12 bases. The germline gives CDR1 MNHEY, CDR2 SVGEGT. V shed 5 bases, J shed 7 bases, and the junction held 8 bases outside the gene matches. The CDR3 covers 15 residues. Here the CDR3 DNA reads TGTGCCAGCAGTCGGACTAGCGGGGCTCGGGGGACCCAGTACTTC. Translation: CASSRTSGARGTQYF.

There are many counts of this clone. This rearrangement joins TRBV18 to TRBJ2-4; 10 nucleotides agree with TRBD2. The CDR3 covers 18 residues. CDR1 is KGHSH, CDR2 LQKENI, per germline. J gave up 5 bases and V 3 bases, and 13 bases lay outside the gene matches. DNA of the CDR3: TGTGCCAGCTCACCCTCGCAATTTGGGCTAGCGGGAGAAAACATTCAGTACTTC. It yields the protein CASSPSQFGLAGENIQYF.

The V gene is TRBV12-3 or TRBV12-4, the J gene TRBJ1-3; D is undetermined. V dropped 6 bases and J dropped 4 bases, with 4 bases sitting between them. This CDR3 has 11 amino acids. The CDR3 loop is CASRLGNTIYF. As DNA, the CDR3 is TGTGCCAGCAGGCTAGGAAACACCATATATTTT.

V gene TRBV19 combines with J gene TRBJ2-7, with TRBD1 matching 10 bases. The germline CDR1 and CDR2 sequences are LNHDA and SQIVND (reference sequence). This CDR3 has 16 amino acids. J gave up 0 bases and V 3 bases, and 5 bases lay outside the gene matches. CDR3 nucleotides: TGTGCCAGTAGTATCCCGACAGGGGGCCTCTCCTACGAGCAGTACTTC. It yields the protein CASSIPTGGLSYEQYF.

J is TRBJ1-2 and V is TRBV19; D is unresolved. Germline loops: CDR1 LNHDA, CDR2 SQIVND (reference sequence). This CDR3 has 13 residues. V was trimmed by 5 bases and J by 0 bases, leaving 7 bases between them. The CDR3 region is CASSLLTNYGYTF. The CDR3 region has the DNA TGTGCCAGTAGTCTTTTAACTAACTATGGCTACACCTTC.

The chain employs TRBV28 and TRBJ2-1; possibly TRBD2 for D (6 bases). Deletions cut 5 bases from V and 8 bases from J, with 16 bases between. This CDR3 has 14 residues. Germline CDR1 MDHEN, CDR2 SYDVKM. CDR3 residues: CASSGAGPTYEQFF. In nucleotides, the CDR3 is TGTGCCAGCAGTGGGGCGGGGCCTACGTATGAGCAGTTCTTC.

The V and J genes are TRBV18 and TRBJ2-7; TRBD1 matches at 7 bases. V was clipped by 2 bases and J by 5 bases; unmatched bases: 3. The CDR3 totals 13 residues. Germline V lookup: CDR1 KGHSH, CDR2 LQKENI. The CDR3 region has the DNA TGTGCCAGCTCACCAGACAGGGTCGACGAGCAGTACTTC. Amino acids: CASSPDRVDEQYF.

The chain is built from TRBV9 and TRBJ1-2, with TRBD1 matching 9 bases. Germline V gene sequence: CDR1 SGDLS, CDR2 YYNGEE. The CDR3 sequence is 14 residues long. Trimming at V came to 3 bases and at J to 7 bases, leaving 7 bases not matched to a gene. This CDR3 reads CASSAGQGFAGYTF. DNA for the CDR3: TGTGCCAGCAGCGCGGGACAGGGATTTGCTGGCTACACCTTC.

The table lists this clone with a count of one. This chain uses TRBV28 with TRBJ1-4; D not resolved. This CDR3 spans 14 amino acids. Trimming took 1 base from V and 5 from J, leaving 8 bases between them. In germline, CDR1 is MDHEN, CDR2 SYDVKM. CDR3 residues: CASSLFKSNEKLFF. CDR3 DNA: TGTGCCAGCAGTTTATTCAAATCCAATGAAAAACTGTTTTTT.

V usage is TRBV9 and J usage is TRBJ1-4; weak D call: TRBD1 (5 bases). This CDR3 has 15 residues. The V end lost 3 bases, the J end lost 8 bases, and 17 bases lay between the germline ends. CDR1 and CDR2 from the germline V gene are SGDLS and YYNGEE. The CDR3 loop is CASSEGNGSREKLFF. CDR3 coding DNA: TGTGCCAGCAGCGAGGGGAATGGGTCTCGAGAAAAACTGTTTTTT.

The CDR3 protein is CASSQETVENTEAFF. CDR3 nucleotides: TGCGCCAGCAGCCAGGAGACGGTCGAGAACACTGAAGCTTTCTTT. The V gene is TRBV4-1, the J gene TRBJ1-1; unclear D gene. The CDR3 runs 15 residues. Trimming left V 3 bases short and J 1 base short, with 12 bases between. In germline, CDR1 is MGHRA, CDR2 YSYEKL.

This chain links TRBV28 with TRBJ1-1, with TRBD1 matching over 8 bases. V gave up 6 bases and J gave up 1 base; unmatched junction bases: 7. Germline assignment: CDR1 MDHEN and CDR2 SYDVKM. This CDR3 has 15 residues. The CDR3 spells CASRQTGQGNTEAFF. For the CDR3, the DNA is TGTGCCAGCAGACAAACCGGACAGGGGAACACTGAAGCTTTCTTT.

This sequence joins TRBV28 and TRBJ1-4; TRBD1 is a possible D gene (5 bases). The CDR3 is made up of 13 amino acids. Germline V CDR1 and CDR2: MDHEN, SYDVKM. Trimming removed 3 bases at V and 7 bases at J, with 9 bases between. Here the CDR3 DNA reads TGTGCCAGCAGTTTTTCTAGGGGTGAAAAACTGTTTTTT. The encoded protein is CASSFSRGEKLFF.

The rearrangement joins TRBV21-1 to TRBJ1-5. TRBV21-1 is a recognized pseudogene. The CDR3 is 13 amino acids. CDR3 protein: CASSKVVCQPQHF. CDR3 coding DNA: TGTGCCAGCAGCAAAGTTGTCTGTCAGCCCCAGCATTTT.

In this sample, this clone turned up once. The chain couples TRBV7-2 to TRBJ1-1, with a weak D call TRBD1 (5 bases). CDR3 size: 14 residues. The V and J ends lost 5 bases and 1 base respectively, with 11 bases between them. Germline assignment: CDR1 SGHTA and CDR2 FQGNSA. CDR3: CASSLLTANTEAFF. The CDR3 region has the DNA TGTGCCAGCAGCCTACTGACAGCGAACACTGAAGCTTTCTTT. Based on the CDR3 plus reference TRBV7-2 and TRBJ1-1, the full variable domain is GAGVSQSPSNKVTEKGKDVELRCDPISGHTALYWYRQSLGQGLEFLIYFQGNSAPDKSGLPSDRFSAERTGGSVSTLTIQRTQQEDSAVYLCASSLLTANTEAFFGQGTRLTVV.

The genes are TRBV5-1 and TRBJ1-2, with D perhaps matching TRBD1 (6 bases). From germline, CDR1 is SGHRS and CDR2 YFSETQ. Between the trimmed V and J ends, which lost 4 bases and 5 bases, there was a span of 24 bases. This CDR3 contains 17 residues. The CDR3, as DNA: TGCGCCAGCAGCGCAGGGGCTCTTGGAGACGCATTGTATGGCTACACCTTC. Translation gives CASSAGALGDALYGYTF.

The J gene is TRBJ2-7, the V gene TRBV7-3; 8 bases fit TRBD1. J was trimmed by 4 bases and V by 5 bases; bases with no gene match: 4. The CDR3 is made up of 13 amino acids. The germline CDR1 and CDR2 sequences are SGHTA and FQGTGA. CDR3 residues: CASSPTGEYEQYF. The DNA of the CDR3 is TGTGCCAGCAGCCCGACAGGGGAGTACGAGCAGTACTTC.

The chain recombines TRBV4-3 with TRBJ2-7; D possibly corresponds to TRBD2 (5 bases). The CDR3 sequence is 15 residues long. CDR1 LGHNA and CDR2 YSLEER come from the germline V gene. V lost 4 bases and J lost 4, with 17 bases in between. CDR3: CASSLRSSTGYEQYF. The DNA for the CDR3 is TGCGCCAGCAGCCTTCGGTCTAGCACGGGATACGAGCAGTACTTC.

This sequence joins TRBV3-1 (or the pseudogene TRBV3-2) and TRBJ2-7; TRBD2 agrees at 10 bases. The V and J ends lost 4 bases and 2 bases, in that order; junction bases with no gene match: 5. Germline loops: CDR1 LGHDT, CDR2 YNNKEL (reference sequence). CDR3 size: 15 residues. This chain's CDR3 is CASSLRLAGAYEQYF. CDR3 bases: TGTGCCAGCAGCCTACGGCTAGCGGGAGCCTACGAGCAGTACTTC.

This clone was seen a handful of times. The J gene is TRBJ2-5, the V gene TRBV12-2; TRBD1, as called in the table, went unchecked against the DNA. TRBV12-2 is assigned pseudogene status. This CDR3 contains 16 residues. CDR3 nucleotides: TGTGCAAGTCGCCGACCCCATCCAGGGGGCGAAGAGACCCAGTACTTC. Protein product: CASRRPHPGGEETQYF.

The chain is built from TRBV5-6 and TRBJ2-5; tentative D call: TRBD2 (5 bases). Germline V lookup: CDR1 SGHDT, CDR2 YYEEEE. V was cut by 0 bases and J by 3 bases, with 9 bases left in between. CDR3 length equals 14 residues. CDR3 loop: CASSLGLTKETQYF. CDR3 coding DNA: TGTGCCAGCAGCTTGGGACTAACAAAAGAGACCCAGTACTTC.

This clone came up once. V usage is TRBV9 and J usage is TRBJ2-1; 9 bases agree with TRBD2. CDR1 SGDLS and CDR2 YYNGEE come from the germline V gene. V was pared by 3 bases and J by 0 bases, with 1 base of the junction left unmatched. The CDR3 covers 15 residues. The CDR3 is CASSATSGSYNEQFF. The CDR3 coding sequence is TGTGCCAGCAGCGCGACTAGCGGCTCCTACAATGAGCAGTTCTTC. The full variable domain, in which reference TRBV9 and TRBJ2-1 provide the parts outside the CDR3, is DSGVTQTPKHLITATGQRVTLRCSPRSGDLSVYWYQQSLDQGLQFLIQYYNGEERAKGNILERFSAQQFPDLHSELNLSSLELGDSALYFCASSATSGSYNEQFFGPGTRLTVL.

The sample holds one count of this clone. V usage is TRBV24-1 and J usage is TRBJ2-2; weak D call: TRBD1 (6 bases). V was cut by 3 bases and J by 5 bases, with 12 bases left in between. Per germline, CDR1 KGHDR and CDR2 SFDVKD. The CDR3 is 15 residues long. The CDR3 protein is CATSDPGTTTGELFF. The CDR3 DNA follows: TGTGCCACCAGTGATCCCGGGACAACTACCGGGGAGCTGTTTTTT.